The entry below describes one TCR beta chain. Antigen: not known. The data were taken from a study of T cell responses to AZD1222 COVID-19 vaccine. Findings and caveats of the study: White British people made up most donors, females outnumbered males, and clonal diversity was possibly underestimated. Across spike, vaccine-associated CD4 TCRs were found, dominant at 160-218 and 743-854. Epitopes outside B.1.351 and B.1.1.7 mutated regions reportedly drew nearly half of spike TCRs.

Sequencing was performed with immunoSEQ multiplex PCR; in TCRdb, only in-frame clones are kept and a portion is missing. The sample includes approximately 100,000 clones, 92% of them seen just once. V lost 6 bases to trimming and J lost 0 bases; unmatched junction nucleotides: 7. This CDR3 is 18 amino acids long. From germline, CDR1 is SGHTA and CDR2 FQGTGA. The rearrangement links TRBV7-3 to TRBJ2-6, with TRBD2 identical over 11 bases. The specimen comprised peripheral blood, sampled on day 0 of AZD1222 vaccination. The TCR sequence derives from an adult in good health. CDR3 sequence: CASSSGLAGGSGANVLTF. Written as DNA, the CDR3 is TGTGCCAGCAGTTCCGGACTAGCGGGTGGCTCTGGGGCCAACGTCCTGACTTTC.